The T cell receptor (beta chain) described here comes from a study of blood T cell repertoires in COVID-19 (dated by TCRdb to 2020 to 2022). Looking at the study overall: Samples from collaborators originated in the United States, Italy and Spain and spanned both the acute and convalescent phases of COVID-19. Where available, HLA class I and class II types were taken from metadata supplied by the sample provider and were not determined by assay-based typing. The samples were drawn from the first 160 participants of the ongoing ImmuneRACE study and from 1,200 or so subjects provided by 6 global collaborators. Sample metadata almost always included a de-identified subject ID, COVID-19 status, age in years and sex. The repertoires were released in a freely available public database meant as a resource for research on the immune response to SARS-CoV-2. The material from the prospective study consisted of cDNA or gDNA derived from T cells, B-cell-depleted T cells, or PBMCs. The dataset comprised deeply sampled blood TCRbeta repertoires from subjects exposed to, actively infected with, or recovered from COVID-19. The research as a whole found: The amount of clinical and demographic metadata varied by source and participant and was provided uncurated.

The immunoSEQ Assay, a bias-controlled multiplex PCR, was used to amplify TCRbeta CDR3 regions from genomic DNA. As for the original processing: The number of nucleated cells in each sample was estimated from the amplification of reference gene primers within the assay. To quantify the absolute abundance of each unique TCRbeta CDR3 rearrangement, sequence reads were collapsed and filtered. For each sample, productive Simpson clonality was calculated as the square root of Simpson's diversity index over productive rearrangements. The source is immuneACCESS, and TCRdb retained only in-frame sequences with V and J called. Part of the clones is not carried over; for the studies checked, unresolved V genes explain less than half of this, and the remainder is unexplained. The DNA was the basis for D and trimming; V, J and clone size are from that table. This sample gives about 170,000 clones in total; approximately 84% of them show up just once. The top ten clones comprise around 2.7% of the sample.

V was cut back by 3 bases and J by 7 bases, leaving a gap of 13 bases between them. Reading from cysteine to phenylalanine, the CDR3 counts 15 amino acids. Left in the record is the CDR3 DNA by itself, 45 bases read in frame from the first base. CDR1 and CDR2 were assigned from the germline V gene as KGHSH and LQKENI. This clone was observed a handful of times. Which antigen it targets is not known. Qualities for individual bases were not recorded, and no much larger clone is one base off. One collaborating source in Seattle enrolled patients while the patients were actively infected and followed the patients over time throughout the course of disease. Each collaborating institution followed its own protocols to collect whole blood in K2EDTA tubes. For TCRbeta analysis, collaborator samples were shipped as frozen whole blood, as isolated PBMCs, or as DNA extracted from either sample type.

The TCR was taken from a woman older than 75 with COVID-19, enrolled during active disease. The rearranged chain carries TRBV18 and TRBJ1-6; a tentative D call is TRBD1 (6 bases match). The sample taken for sequencing was peripheral blood. The bases read TGTGCCAGCTCACCGGTCCCAGGGGAGAATTCACCCCTCCACTTT. The encoded protein is CASSPVPGENSPLHF.